One and the same sample provided the 2 T cell receptor beta chains below, sequenced in a study of low-dose radiotherapy and immunotherapy resistance in tumors. Time point indicated: after trial treatment. The treatment denotes: LDRT plus nivolumab, ipilimumab, low-dose cyclophosphamide and aspirin (RACIN trial). Covering alpha and beta chains, TRAV- and TRBV-specific primers were used for the first-strand cDNA. TCR amplification used roughly 20 PCR cycles, a constant-region primer and a V-primer adapter. TCRdb reprocessed the reads with MiXCR, giving one entry per CDR3 protein. The sample yields more than 70,000 distinct CDR3 sequences, 20% to 25% seen once. Source: PBMCs, taken after low-dose radiotherapy plus immunotherapy. These receptors came from a female donor with ovarian cancer.

The rearrangement uses TRBV20-1 and TRBJ2-7, with D tentatively TRBD2 (6 bases). CDR1 DFQATT and CDR2 SNEGSKA come from the germline V gene (reference sequence). V was cut by 8 bases and J by 1 base, with 21 bases left in between. The length of the CDR3 is 15 residues. The CDR3: CSSAPASGRSYEQYF. DNA for the CDR3: TGCAGTTCCGCCCCTGCCAGCGGGCGTTCCTACGAGCAGTACTTC.

V and J are TRBV6-2 or TRBV6-3 and TRBJ2-7; D is uncertain. The V end was cut by 0 bases, the J end by 1 base, with 10 bases between. The CDR3 contains 15 residues. From germline, CDR1 is MNHEY and CDR2 SVGEGT. The DNA of the CDR3 is TGTGCCAGCAGTTACTCGATAGACGGTTCCTACGAGCAGTACTTC. It specifies CASSYSIDGSYEQYF.